This is a list of T cell receptor beta chains from one sample in a study of cytomegalovirus exposure and HLA in healthy donors. Sequencing was performed with immunoSEQ multiplex PCR; in TCRdb, only in-frame clones are kept and a portion is missing. The sample carries tens of thousands of clones, around 53% recorded once. The sequenced material came from PBMCs. The receptors were gathered from a woman in her forties in good health and CMV-seropositive. Both conserved end residues are part of each CDR3. The D gene is left open where the match is weak. The size field is filled for only some rows; it gives once, few, many or a size class.

clone_size j_call d_call v_call cdr3_aa cdr3_nt
few TRBJ1-1 . TRBV6-6 CAIRGANTEAFF TGTGCCATCCGGGGAGCGAACACTGAAGCTTTCTTT
once TRBJ2-1 . TRBV7-8 CASSLLYPGHIYNEQFF TGTGCCAGCAGCTTACTCTACCCGGGACACATCTACAATGAGCAGTTCTTC
few TRBJ2-5 . TRBV5-8 CASSWRTVQETQYF TGTGCCAGCAGCTGGCGGACAGTACAAGAGACCCAGTACTTC
. TRBJ2-2 TRBD1 TRBV6-1 CASNGQGDTGELFF TGTGCCAGCAACGGACAGGGTGACACCGGGGAGCTGTTTTTT
few TRBJ2-7 TRBD1 TRBV5-4 CASSLTDRDYEQYF TGTGCCAGCAGCTTGACGGACAGGGACTACGAGCAGTACTTC
few TRBJ2-7 TRBD1 TRBV29-1 CSVARGSSYEQYF TGCAGCGTCGCCAGGGGGAGCTCCTACGAGCAGTACTTC
few TRBJ1-5 TRBD1 TRBV18 CASSLGQGSNQPQHF TGTGCCAGCTCATTAGGACAGGGAAGCAATCAGCCCCAGCATTTT
. TRBJ2-2 . TRBV5-4 CASSPARRGELFF TGTGCCAGCAGCCCTGCTAGGCGCGGGGAGCTGTTTTTT
. TRBJ2-2 TRBD1 TRBV6-1 CASSERHRGRTGELFF TGTGCCAGCAGTGAAAGACACAGGGGGCGAACCGGGGAGCTGTTTTTT
. TRBJ1-3 . TRBV9 CASSVGGLSGNTIYF TGTGCCAGCAGCGTAGGTGGGCTAAGTGGAAACACCATATATTTT
. TRBJ1-4 . TRBV14 CASSTGSGVKKLFF TGTGCCAGCAGTACCGGGTCCGGGGTGAAAAAACTGTTTTTT
. TRBJ1-6 . TRBV30 CAWSVRWQSNSPLHF TGTGCCTGGAGTGTACGTTGGCAGTCAAATTCACCCCTCCACTTT
. TRBJ1-1 . TRBV2 CASSQSESEAFF TGTGCCAGCAGTCAGTCGGAGTCTGAAGCTTTCTTT
. TRBJ2-7 . TRBV5-1 CASSFRRGDEQYF TGCGCCAGCAGCTTCCGCAGGGGCGACGAGCAGTACTTC
medium-sized TRBJ2-7 . TRBV5-4 CASSLGAGAISYEQYF TGTGCCAGCAGCTTGGGGGCCGGCGCCATCTCCTACGAGCAGTACTTC
. TRBJ2-1 TRBD2 TRBV5-1 CASSLTPGLLINEQFF TGCGCCAGCAGCTTAACTCCGGGACTACTCATCAATGAGCAGTTCTTC
. TRBJ1-1 . TRBV5-1 CASTTGLLDEAFF TGCGCCAGCACCACAGGTCTGTTGGATGAAGCTTTCTTT
. TRBJ1-5 TRBD1 TRBV5-1 CASSLRGLRNQPQHF TGCGCCAGCAGCTTGAGGGGGCTGAGGAATCAGCCCCAGCATTTT
. TRBJ2-7 . TRBV5-6 CASSPFESSYEQYF TGTGCCAGCAGTCCGTTTGAGAGCTCCTACGAGCAGTACTTC
few TRBJ1-2 TRBD1 TRBV18 CASSPRGQTNYGYTF TGTGCCAGCTCACCTAGGGGACAGACAAACTATGGCTACACCTTC
. TRBJ1-2 TRBD1 TRBV2 CASSGRDRGGYTF TGTGCCAGCAGTGGTCGGGACAGGGGTGGCTACACCTTC
. TRBJ2-2 . TRBV6-1 CASITGPNTGELFF TGTGCCAGCATTACAGGGCCGAACACCGGGGAGCTGTTTTTT
. TRBJ2-7 . TRBV7-9 CASSLEFARNPYEQYF TGTGCCAGCAGCTTAGAATTCGCCAGGAACCCTTACGAGCAGTACTTC
few TRBJ1-5 . TRBV7-2 CASSFDGGPPQHF TGTGCCAGCAGCTTTGACGGGGGTCCGCCCCAGCATTTT
. TRBJ2-5 . TRBV7-7 CASSGGYQETQYF TGTGCCAGCAGCGGCGGGTACCAAGAGACCCAGTACTTC
. TRBJ2-1 . TRBV11-3 CASSTYTLGPPVF TGTGCCAGCAGCACATATACTCTAGGCCCCCCCGTCTTC
. TRBJ1-2 . TRBV6-5 CASSPRPGGFYGYTF TGTGCCAGCAGCCCTAGGCCGGGGGGGTTCTATGGCTACACCTTC
few TRBJ1-2 . TRBV7-9 CASSRDTNYGYTF TGTGCCAGCAGCCGGGACACCAACTATGGCTACACCTTC
few TRBJ2-5 TRBD1 TRBV13 CASTNRGSPQETQYF TGTGCCAGCACCAACAGGGGATCCCCCCAAGAGACCCAGTACTTC
. TRBJ1-5 TRBD1 TRBV30 CAWSVRGTGAQPQHF TGTGCCTGGAGTGTACGGGGGACAGGGGCCCAGCCCCAGCATTTT
. TRBJ2-2 TRBD2 TRBV7-6 CASSALGQSGGTGELFF TGTGCCAGCAGCGCTTTGGGGCAGTCGGGGGGCACCGGGGAGCTGTTTTTT
. TRBJ1-1 . TRBV28 CASSLRQENTEAFF TGTGCCAGCAGTTTGCGACAGGAAAACACTGAAGCTTTCTTT
. TRBJ1-1 TRBD1 TRBV5-1 CASSPQGAHTEAFF TGCGCCAGCAGCCCTCAGGGGGCACATACTGAAGCTTTCTTT
. TRBJ2-7 TRBD2 TRBV7-2 CASSLKGGILSYEQYF TGTGCCAGCAGCTTGAAGGGAGGGATTCTCTCCTACGAGCAGTACTTC
. TRBJ2-3 . TRBV2 CASSGVRFGSDTQYF TGTGCCAGCAGTGGAGTCAGGTTTGGGTCAGATACGCAGTATTTT
few TRBJ1-4 TRBD1 TRBV30 CAWRRQGMAEKLFF TGTGCCTGGAGGAGACAGGGGATGGCTGAAAAACTGTTTTTT
. TRBJ1-4 . TRBV28 CASSLTGTTNEKLFF TGTGCCAGCAGTTTAACAGGGACCACTAATGAAAAACTGTTTTTT
. TRBJ2-1 . TRBV7-6 CASSLYANEQFF TGTGCCAGCAGCTTATACGCGAATGAGCAGTTCTTC
. TRBJ1-5 . TRBV7-2 CASSLGEYQPQHF TGTGCCAGCAGCTTAGGCGAATATCAGCCCCAGCATTTT
. TRBJ2-2 TRBD1 TRBV7-9 CASSADRFVTTNTGELFF TGTGCCAGCAGCGCGGACAGGTTCGTCACCACGAACACCGGGGAGCTGTTTTTT
few TRBJ2-7 . TRBV7-9 CASAGTGAYEQYF TGTGCCAGCGCCGGAACAGGAGCCTACGAGCAGTACTTC
. TRBJ1-3 TRBD1 TRBV10-3 CAISEGDRQVFF TGTGCCATCAGTGAGGGGGACAGGCAGGTTTTCTTT
. TRBJ2-1 . TRBV6-5 CASHGGNSYNEQFF TGTGCCAGCCACGGGGGAAACTCCTACAATGAGCAGTTCTTC
. TRBJ2-3 . TRBV9 CASSRRDLTSDTQYF TGTGCCAGCTCCCGACGGGACTTAACCTCAGATACGCAGTATTTT
once TRBJ1-4 . TRBV4-1 CASSQLQAAYEKLFF TGCGCCAGCAGCCAGCTACAGGCGGCATACGAAAAACTGTTTTTT
. TRBJ2-4 . TRBV7-8 CASSLGPSKNIQYF TGTGCCAGCAGCTTAGGGCCGTCGAAGAACATTCAGTACTTC
. TRBJ2-1 TRBD2 TRBV11-1 CASSLVLSSGTRRNEQFF TGTGCCAGCAGCTTAGTCTTGTCTAGCGGGACCCGAAGGAATGAGCAGTTCTTC
. TRBJ1-2 TRBD1 TRBV30 CAWAWTGYGYTF TGTGCCTGGGCCTGGACAGGCTATGGCTACACCTTC
. TRBJ2-3 TRBD1 TRBV7-9 CASSIGTESTDTQYF TGTGCCAGCAGCATTGGGACAGAGAGCACAGATACGCAGTATTTT